This TCR beta chain derives from a study of blood T cell repertoires in COVID-19. Whole-study context: T cells, B-cell-depleted T cells, or PBMCs supplied cDNA or gDNA.

Only in-frame clones appear in the TCRdb table, and some are missing; sequencing was by immunoSEQ multiplex PCR. The sample consists of approximately 320,000 clones, roughly 86% of them appearing once. This clonotype originated in a woman in her thirties with COVID-19, enrolled during active disease. The sequenced sample was peripheral blood.

CDR3 coding DNA: TGTGCCAGTACCCCTGGCGGGGGGGCCCACGAGCAGTACTTC. Encoded protein: CASTPGGGAHEQYF. The V gene is TRBV19, the J gene TRBJ2-7; 9 bases match TRBD2. The V segment lost 7 bases and the J segment 5 bases; nucleotides outside the gene matches: 9. The CDR3 is 14 amino acids. Germline V CDR1 and CDR2: LNHDA, SQIVND (reference sequence).